A selection of T cell receptor beta chains follows, all from one sample in a study of CD8 T cells in Susac syndrome. TCRdb re-called the immunoSEQ multiplex PCR reads with MiXCR, one entry per CDR3 protein. Altogether about 81,000 distinct CDR3 sequences are present, approximately 95% being singletons, with the ten largest covering about 0.9%. Sequencing was done on a sample of CD8+ T cells from PBMCs. The receptors were sampled from a human donor with Susac syndrome. CDR3s include the opening cysteine and the closing phenylalanine or tryptophan. D genes are given only for firm matches. Clone size is shown for a subset of rows, as once, few, many or a class of expanded clone.

J gene: TRBJ2-7; D gene: TRBD2; clone size: .; V gene: TRBV4-1; CDR3 DNA: TGCGCCAGCAGCCAAGACCCCGGCAGCGGGAGTAAATCCTACGAGCAGTACTTC; CDR3 protein: CASSQDPGSGSKSYEQYF
J gene: TRBJ1-4; D gene: .; clone size: .; V gene: TRBV7-9; CDR3 DNA: TGTGCCAGCAGCTTAGCAAGCCAACTGTTTTTT; CDR3 protein: CASSLASQLFF
J gene: TRBJ2-7; D gene: TRBD2; clone size: .; V gene: TRBV4-3; CDR3 DNA: TGCGCCAGCAGCCAAGACCGAGCGGGAGAGGACGAGCAGTACTTC; CDR3 protein: CASSQDRAGEDEQYF
J gene: TRBJ1-3; D gene: .; clone size: once; V gene: TRBV7-9; CDR3 DNA: TGTGCCAGCAGCTCCGTGGTAGGGGGTTATGGAAACACCATATATTTT; CDR3 protein: CASSSVVGGYGNTIYF
J gene: TRBJ2-7; D gene: .; clone size: once; V gene: TRBV7-9; CDR3 DNA: TGTGCCAGCAGCCCACCTACAGACAGTCGTGCAGTCTACGAGCAGTACTTC; CDR3 protein: CASSPPTDSRAVYEQYF
J gene: TRBJ2-6; D gene: .; clone size: .; V gene: TRBV24-1; CDR3 DNA: TGTGCCACCTCGAGGGGGGACGGGAACTCTGGGGCCAACGTCCTGACTTTC; CDR3 protein: CATSRGDGNSGANVLTF
J gene: TRBJ2-7; D gene: .; clone size: .; V gene: TRBV9; CDR3 DNA: TGTGCCAGCAGCGTAGAGGGGCGCTTCTACGAGCAGTACTTC; CDR3 protein: CASSVEGRFYEQYF
J gene: TRBJ2-1; D gene: .; clone size: .; V gene: TRBV9; CDR3 DNA: TGTGCCAGCAGCGTAGAAATAGTAGTAGGAAATGAGCAGTTCTTC; CDR3 protein: CASSVEIVVGNEQFF
J gene: TRBJ2-2; D gene: .; clone size: once; V gene: TRBV19; CDR3 DNA: TGTGCCAGTAGTTCCCGTAGTAACACCGGGGAGCTGTTTTTT; CDR3 protein: CASSSRSNTGELFF
J gene: TRBJ2-1; D gene: TRBD2; clone size: .; V gene: TRBV6-2/TRBV6-3; CDR3 DNA: TGTGCCAGCAGTTACGAAAGCGGGGTGGGGTGGTACAATGAGCAGTTCTTC; CDR3 protein: CASSYESGVGWYNEQFF
J gene: TRBJ2-7; D gene: TRBD1; clone size: .; V gene: TRBV29-1; CDR3 DNA: TGCAGCGTTGAAGATAGCTCCCGGGACAGTTACGAGCAGTACTTC; CDR3 protein: CSVEDSSRDSYEQYF
J gene: TRBJ1-2; D gene: TRBD1; clone size: .; V gene: TRBV5-1; CDR3 DNA: TGCGCCAGCAGCCTAGGGACAGGGCGCTACGGCTACACCTTC; CDR3 protein: CASSLGTGRYGYTF
J gene: TRBJ1-1; D gene: .; clone size: .; V gene: TRBV5-6; CDR3 DNA: TGTGCCAGCAGCTTGGCCTGGGTAACCACTGAAGCTTTCTTT; CDR3 protein: CASSLAWVTTEAFF
J gene: TRBJ1-1; D gene: .; clone size: .; V gene: TRBV29-1; CDR3 DNA: TGCAGCGTGGTTCTCTTGGATCTGAACACTGAAGCTTTCTTT; CDR3 protein: CSVVLLDLNTEAFF
J gene: TRBJ2-1; D gene: TRBD2; clone size: .; V gene: TRBV29-1; CDR3 DNA: TGCAGCGTCGAACGGGACTACGAGCAGTTCTTC; CDR3 protein: CSVERDYEQFF
J gene: TRBJ2-3; D gene: TRBD2; clone size: .; V gene: TRBV28; CDR3 DNA: TGTGCCAGTGAACCTAAAGGACTAGCGGGAGGGGATACGCAGTATTTT; CDR3 protein: CASEPKGLAGGDTQYF
J gene: TRBJ1-2; D gene: .; clone size: .; V gene: TRBV7-6; CDR3 DNA: TGTGCCAGCAGACCCTACAGTACTGTTGGCTACACCTTC; CDR3 protein: CASRPYSTVGYTF
J gene: TRBJ1-4; D gene: .; clone size: .; V gene: TRBV7-9; CDR3 DNA: TGTGCCAGCAGCTTAGAAGGAAAGGAGGTTTTT; CDR3 protein: CASSLEGKEVF
J gene: TRBJ2-7; D gene: .; clone size: .; V gene: TRBV20-1; CDR3 DNA: TGCAGTGGGGAGGCCTTAGATGACCTCTCCTACGAGCAGTACTTC; CDR3 protein: CSGEALDDLSYEQYF
J gene: TRBJ2-4; D gene: TRBD2; clone size: once; V gene: TRBV20-1; CDR3 DNA: TGCAGTGCTATGGGACTAGCGGCACTAGCCAAAAACATTCAGTACTTC; CDR3 protein: CSAMGLAALAKNIQYF
J gene: TRBJ2-5; D gene: .; clone size: .; V gene: TRBV30; CDR3 DNA: TGTGCCTGCTCGCCGGCGACAGAGACCCAGTACTTC; CDR3 protein: CACSPATETQYF
J gene: TRBJ1-1; D gene: .; clone size: .; V gene: TRBV5-1; CDR3 DNA: TGCGCCAGCAGCAGAGAACCTGGTTGGGCAGAGAACACTGAAGCTTTCTTT; CDR3 protein: CASSREPGWAENTEAFF
J gene: TRBJ1-2; D gene: TRBD1; clone size: few; V gene: TRBV4-2; CDR3 DNA: TGTGCCAGCAGCCCACAGGGGGCGTTCGGCTACACCTTC; CDR3 protein: CASSPQGAFGYTF
J gene: TRBJ2-1; D gene: .; clone size: .; V gene: TRBV4-3; CDR3 DNA: TGCGCCAGCAGCCAAGATAGGGAAAGTAGAGTCTATGAGCAGTTCTTC; CDR3 protein: CASSQDRESRVYEQFF
J gene: TRBJ2-5; D gene: .; clone size: .; V gene: TRBV11-1; CDR3 DNA: TGTGCCAGCAGCTTACTGGGGACGAGCACGACCCAAGAGACCCAGTACTTC; CDR3 protein: CASSLLGTSTTQETQYF
J gene: TRBJ1-2; D gene: .; clone size: .; V gene: TRBV7-6; CDR3 DNA: TGTGCCAGCAGCTTAGGGGGCGAAGGCTACACCTTC; CDR3 protein: CASSLGGEGYTF
J gene: TRBJ2-2; D gene: TRBD2; clone size: .; V gene: TRBV9; CDR3 DNA: TGTGCCAGCAGCGTAGGCAGCGGGGTGGCCGGGGAGCTGTTTTTT; CDR3 protein: CASSVGSGVAGELFF
J gene: TRBJ2-5; D gene: .; clone size: .; V gene: TRBV5-6; CDR3 DNA: TGTGCCAGCAGCTTGGGGGCCAAACAAGAGACCCAGTACTTC; CDR3 protein: CASSLGAKQETQYF
J gene: TRBJ2-5; D gene: TRBD2; clone size: .; V gene: TRBV28; CDR3 DNA: TGTGCCAGCACCCCCGGACTAGGGGAAGAGACCCAGTACTTC; CDR3 protein: CASTPGLGEETQYF
J gene: TRBJ2-6; D gene: .; clone size: .; V gene: TRBV6-4; CDR3 DNA: TGTGCCAGCAGTGAGGACTCTGGGGCCAACGTCCTGACTTTC; CDR3 protein: CASSEDSGANVLTF
J gene: TRBJ2-5; D gene: .; clone size: .; V gene: TRBV7-8; CDR3 DNA: TGTGCCAGCTACTTGCTAGCGCCCCAAGAGACCCAGTACTTC; CDR3 protein: CASYLLAPQETQYF
J gene: TRBJ1-2; D gene: .; clone size: once; V gene: TRBV7-9; CDR3 DNA: TGTGCCAGCAGCTTACCGGACACCGCTAACTATGGCTACACCTTC; CDR3 protein: CASSLPDTANYGYTF